This TCR beta chain appears in the sequencing data of a study of Ad26.COV2.S vaccination and SARS-CoV-2 variants. The wider study: The COV1001 Ad26.COV2.S trial arm included the donor. Intramuscular Ad26.COV2.S doses were given once or twice, 56 days apart.

General observations from the study: TCR breadth and depth analyses may have underestimated total T cell responses.

As to treatment: about 20 received Ad26.COV2.S at low or high dose, single or two shots; several received placebo; per-sample allocation not given. Vaccine and placebo recipients were sampled on day 63 after the first injection. Sequenced by immunoSEQ multiplex PCR; TCRdb stores in-frame clones only, minus some. The profile covers roughly 700,000 clones, with approximately 88% appearing a single time and about 1.5% taken by the ten largest. Worth noting for this clone: The antigen remains undetermined.

Germline CDR1 SGHKS, CDR2 YYEKEE (reference sequence). Trimming stripped 0 bases from V and 0 bases from J, with 7 bases between. This CDR3 spans 15 amino acids. The gene calls are TRBV5-5 and TRBJ2-1; no firm D call. The material sequenced was peripheral blood, taken in a trial of Ad26.COV2.S vaccine versus placebo. This sequence was found in a person between 18 and 65 years old who received the Ad26.COV2.S COVID-19 vaccine or a placebo. The CDR3 reads CASSLEESSYNEQFF. CDR3 in DNA: TGTGCCAGCAGCTTGGAGGAGAGCTCCTACAATGAGCAGTTCTTC. Supplemented by reference TRBV5-5 and TRBJ2-1, the full variable domain reads DAGVTQSPTHLIKTRGQQVTLRCSPISGHKSVSWYQQVLGQGPQFIFQYYEKEERGRGNFPDRFSARQFPNYSSELNVNALLLGDSALYLCASSLEESSYNEQFFGPGTRLTVL.